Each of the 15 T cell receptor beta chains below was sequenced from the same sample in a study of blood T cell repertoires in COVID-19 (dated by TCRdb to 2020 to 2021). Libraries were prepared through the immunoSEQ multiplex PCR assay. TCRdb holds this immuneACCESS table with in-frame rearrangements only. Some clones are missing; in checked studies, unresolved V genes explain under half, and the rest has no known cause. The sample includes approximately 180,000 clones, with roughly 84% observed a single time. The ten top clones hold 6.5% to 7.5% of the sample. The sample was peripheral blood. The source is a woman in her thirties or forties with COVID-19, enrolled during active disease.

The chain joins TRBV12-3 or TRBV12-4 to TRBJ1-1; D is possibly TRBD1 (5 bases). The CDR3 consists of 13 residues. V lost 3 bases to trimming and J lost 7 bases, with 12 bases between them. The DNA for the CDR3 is TGTGCCAGCAGTTTGGTCCAGGGCGATGAAGCTTTCTTT. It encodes CASSLVQGDEAFF.

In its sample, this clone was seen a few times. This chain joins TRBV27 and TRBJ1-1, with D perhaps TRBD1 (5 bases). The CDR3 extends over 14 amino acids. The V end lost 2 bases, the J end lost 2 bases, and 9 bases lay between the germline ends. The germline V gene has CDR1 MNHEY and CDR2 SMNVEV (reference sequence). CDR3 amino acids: CASSLQGSNTEAFF. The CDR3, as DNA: TGTGCCAGCAGTTTACAGGGTTCTAACACTGAAGCTTTCTTT.

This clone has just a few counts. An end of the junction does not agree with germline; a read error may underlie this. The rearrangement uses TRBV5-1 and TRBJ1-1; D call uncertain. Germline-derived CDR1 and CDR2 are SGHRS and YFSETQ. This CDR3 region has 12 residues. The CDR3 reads CASSLASTVQSF. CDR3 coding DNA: TGCGCCAGCAGCTTGGCGAGCACAGTTCAGTCCTTT.

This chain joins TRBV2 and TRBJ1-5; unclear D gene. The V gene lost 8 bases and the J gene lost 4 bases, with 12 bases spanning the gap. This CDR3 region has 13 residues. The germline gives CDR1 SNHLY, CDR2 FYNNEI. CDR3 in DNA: TGTGCCAGCGATACGGGTTGGAATCAGCCCCAGCATTTT. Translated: CASDTGWNQPQHF.

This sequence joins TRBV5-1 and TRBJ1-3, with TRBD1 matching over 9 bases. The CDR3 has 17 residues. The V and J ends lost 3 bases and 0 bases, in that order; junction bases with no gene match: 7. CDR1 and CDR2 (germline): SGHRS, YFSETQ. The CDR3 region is CASSYGTGTSSGNTIYF. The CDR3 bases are TGCGCCAGCAGCTACGGGACAGGGACGTCCTCTGGAAACACCATATATTTT.

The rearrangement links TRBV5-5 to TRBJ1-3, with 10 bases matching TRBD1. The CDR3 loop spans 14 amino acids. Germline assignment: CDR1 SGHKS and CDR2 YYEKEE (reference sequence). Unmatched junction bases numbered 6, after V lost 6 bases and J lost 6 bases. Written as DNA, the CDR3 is TGTGCCAGCACCCTGGGGACAGGGGTAAACACCATATATTTT. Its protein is CASTLGTGVNTIYF.

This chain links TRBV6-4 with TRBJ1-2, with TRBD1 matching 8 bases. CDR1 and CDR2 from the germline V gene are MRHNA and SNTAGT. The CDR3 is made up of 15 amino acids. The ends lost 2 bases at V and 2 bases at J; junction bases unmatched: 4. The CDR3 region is CASSDADRANYGYTF. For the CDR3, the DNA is TGTGCCAGCAGTGACGCGGACAGGGCCAACTATGGCTACACCTTC.

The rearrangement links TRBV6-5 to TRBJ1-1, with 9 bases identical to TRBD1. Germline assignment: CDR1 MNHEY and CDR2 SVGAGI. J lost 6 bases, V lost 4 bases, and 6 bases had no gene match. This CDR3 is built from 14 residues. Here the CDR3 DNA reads TGTGCCAGCAGTTTGGGGACAGGGAAGGCTGAAGCTTTCTTT. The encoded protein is CASSLGTGKAEAFF.

CDR3 region: CASSPPGLVRTDTQYF. The CDR3 coding sequence is TGTGCCAGTAGCCCCCCGGGACTAGTTCGCACAGATACGCAGTATTTT. V usage is TRBV19 and J usage is TRBJ2-3; 8 bases are a match to TRBD2. This CDR3 is 16 amino acids long. Per germline, CDR1 LNHDA and CDR2 SQIVND (reference sequence). V shed 6 bases and J 1 base; nucleotides not matched to a gene: 9.

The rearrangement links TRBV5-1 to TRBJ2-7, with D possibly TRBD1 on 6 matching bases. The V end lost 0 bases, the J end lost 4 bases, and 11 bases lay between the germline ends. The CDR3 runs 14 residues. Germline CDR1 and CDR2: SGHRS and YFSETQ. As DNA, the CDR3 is TGCGCCAGCAGCTTGGAACTGGGGGCATACGAGCAGTACTTC. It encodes CASSLELGAYEQYF.

The DNA for the CDR3 is TGTGCCAGCAGCTGGGGCCCTATCTCCTACGAGCAGTACTTC. Translating it yields CASSWGPISYEQYF. V usage is TRBV11-2 and J usage is TRBJ2-7, with D perhaps TRBD1 (5 bases). CDR3 length: 14 amino acids. Germline CDR1 and CDR2: SGHAT and FQNNGV. With 4 bases removed from V and 0 bases from J, the gap between germline ends came to 10 bases.

The CDR3 here is CASRWAASNQPQHF. The CDR3 coding sequence is TGTGCCAGTAGATGGGCAGCTAGCAATCAGCCCCAGCATTTT. The chain links TRBV19 to TRBJ1-5; no firm D call. This CDR3 has 14 amino acids. V lost 6 bases and J 0 bases, leaving 9 bases between the germline ends. The germline V gene encodes CDR1 LNHDA and CDR2 SQIVND (reference sequence). The full variable domain, in which reference TRBV19 and TRBJ1-5 provide the parts outside the CDR3, is DGGITQSPKYLFRKEGQNVTLSCEQNLNHDAMYWYRQDPGQGLRLIYYSQIVNDFQKGDIAEGYSVSREKKESFPLTVTSAQKNPTAFYLCASRWAASNQPQHFGDGTRLSIL.

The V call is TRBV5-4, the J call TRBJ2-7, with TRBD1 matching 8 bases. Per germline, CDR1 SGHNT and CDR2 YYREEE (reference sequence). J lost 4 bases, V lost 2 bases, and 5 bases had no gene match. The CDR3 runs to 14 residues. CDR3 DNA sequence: TGTGCCAGCAGCTTCGGACAGGGAAGATACGAGCAGTACTTC. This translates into CASSFGQGRYEQYF.

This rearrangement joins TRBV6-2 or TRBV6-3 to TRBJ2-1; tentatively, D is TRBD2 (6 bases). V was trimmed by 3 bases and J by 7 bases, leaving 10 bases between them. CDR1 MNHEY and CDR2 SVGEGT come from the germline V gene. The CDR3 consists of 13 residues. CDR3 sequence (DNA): TGTGCCAGCAGTTATCTCCGGGGGAATGAGCAGTTCTTC. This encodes CASSYLRGNEQFF.

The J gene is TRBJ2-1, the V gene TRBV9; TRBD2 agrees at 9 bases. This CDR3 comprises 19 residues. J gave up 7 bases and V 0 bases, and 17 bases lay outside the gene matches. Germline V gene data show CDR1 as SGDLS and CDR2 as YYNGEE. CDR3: CASSVERGSIAGVGNEQFF. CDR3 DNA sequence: TGTGCCAGCAGCGTAGAGCGGGGCTCTATAGCGGGAGTGGGGAATGAGCAGTTCTTC.